This paragraph reports one T cell receptor beta chain. The source of the sample is a study of PD-1 blockade in classical Hodgkin lymphoma. The V end was cut by 6 bases, the J end by 5 bases, with 19 bases between. This CDR3 is 15 amino acids long. The germline V gene encodes CDR1 MNHEY and CDR2 SMNVEV (reference sequence). In every patient, relapse followed autologous stem cell transplantation, while exposure to brentuximab vedotin differed. Measured with immunoSEQ multiplex PCR; TCRdb has only the in-frame clones, and not every one. The sample consists of more than 140,000 clones, around four fifths of them appearing once.

This receptor was obtained from a human donor with classical Hodgkin lymphoma. The V call is TRBV27, the J call TRBJ2-5, with D perhaps matching TRBD1 or TRBD2 (5 bases each). Here the sequenced sample was peripheral blood mononuclear cells (PBMCs), taken before the second cycle of nivolumab. CDR3 in amino acids: CASRLRGVESETQYF. The CDR3 nucleotides are TGTGCCAGCAGGTTAAGGGGAGTGGAGTCGGAGACCCAGTACTTC.